Following are 18 T cell receptor beta chains from one sample sequenced in a study of blood T cells in healthy people across ages. A sample-barcoded 5' primer and a J-beta primer mix were used in a second PCR of roughly 7 to 11 cycles. MiXCR, applied by TCRdb to the 5' RACE reads, yields one record per CDR3 protein. The sample contains 910,000 or so distinct CDR3 sequences, around 54% of which appear only once. Sequences were obtained from blood. These receptor sequences come from a woman aged 55-69 years in good health.

This chain uses TRBV7-9 with TRBJ2-7; the match to TRBD2 covers 8 bases. CDR3 length: 13 residues. CDR1 and CDR2 (germline): SEHNR, FQNEAQ (reference sequence). The junction had 4 bases not matched to a gene; V was cut back by 4 bases and J by 5 bases. The CDR3 reads CASSSGTRNEQYF. CDR3 DNA sequence: TGTGCCAGCAGCTCCGGGACTAGGAACGAGCAGTACTTC.

The chain couples TRBV3-1 to TRBJ1-3; D is unclear. From germline, CDR1 is LGHDT and CDR2 YNNKEL (reference sequence). V shed 3 bases and J shed 4 bases, with 4 bases lying between them. The CDR3 totals 12 residues. CDR3 nucleotides: TGTGCCAGCAGCCAGGCGGGAAACACCATATATTTT. Its translation: CASSQAGNTIYF.

This clonotype was detected a few times. J is TRBJ1-1 and V is TRBV20-1, with D possibly being TRBD1 (5 bases). There are 13 residues in the CDR3. The germline gives CDR1 DFQATT, CDR2 SNEGSKA (reference sequence). The ends were cut back, 8 bases at V and 1 base at J, with 14 bases in the middle. The CDR3 DNA reads as TGCAGTTCAGGGCAACCTCAGAACACTGAAGCTTTCTTT. Protein sequence: CSSGQPQNTEAFF.

The chain uses TRBV18 and TRBJ1-5; D may be TRBD1 (5 bases). Between the trimmed V and J ends, which lost 3 bases and 0 bases, there was a span of 9 bases. The germline gives CDR1 KGHSH, CDR2 LQKENI. This CDR3 spans 15 amino acids. The chain's CDR3 is CASSPTGVSNQPQHF. DNA of the CDR3: TGTGCCAGCTCACCCACAGGAGTTAGCAATCAGCCCCAGCATTTT.

This clonotype was picked up a small number of times. The V call is TRBV25-1, the J call TRBJ1-2; D perhaps matches TRBD1 (6 bases). CDR3 size: 15 residues. The V and J ends lost 3 bases and 3 bases respectively, with 14 bases between them. Germline V CDR1 and CDR2: MGHDK, SYGVNS. Written as DNA, the CDR3 is TGTGCCAGCAGTGAGACGACAGGAGCAGACTATGGCTACACCTTC. Its translation: CASSETTGADYGYTF.

This clonotype has only one observation. This chain connects TRBV10-2 to TRBJ2-1; D gene uncertain. V was cut by 2 bases and J by 1 base, with 6 bases left in between. The CDR3 runs to 14 residues. Germline CDR1 is WSHSY and CDR2 is SAAADI. CDR3 DNA sequence: TGCGCCAGCAGTGAGCGGCAATCCTACAATGAGCAGTTCTTC. Encoded protein: CASSERQSYNEQFF.

The V call is TRBV29-1, the J call TRBJ1-1, with 7 nucleotides matching TRBD1. From germline, CDR1 is SQVTM and CDR2 ANQGSEA. Trimming removed 7 bases from V and 4 bases from J; junction bases left unmatched: 12. The CDR3 runs to 14 residues. CDR3 nucleotide sequence: TGCAGCGCCACGGCAGGGGGACGAGGCACTGAAGCTTTCTTT. It codes for CSATAGGRGTEAFF.

This clonotype has a handful of counts. This chain uses TRBV6-2 or TRBV6-3 with TRBJ2-3, with a tentative D call TRBD2 (6 bases). V dropped 0 bases and J dropped 6 bases, with 19 bases sitting between them. The CDR3 runs to 17 residues. CDR1 is MNHEY, CDR2 SVGEGT, per germline. The CDR3 spells CASSYSERARLSDTQYF. DNA for the CDR3: TGTGCCAGCAGTTACTCGGAGCGGGCCCGTCTTTCCGATACGCAGTATTTT.

In its sample, this clonotype was seen a few times. The V and J genes are TRBV7-6 and TRBJ2-3; 9 bases are shared with TRBD2. This CDR3 is built from 17 residues. The V and J ends lost 5 bases and 4 bases, in that order; junction bases with no gene match: 13. Germline CDR1 is SGHVS and CDR2 is FNYEAQ. CDR3 bases: TGTGCCAGCAGCCTGGGACTAGCTCAGGGAGGCGCAGATACGCAGTATTTT. Its protein product is CASSLGLAQGGADTQYF.

The sample holds a few counts of this clonotype. The chain couples TRBV20-1 to TRBJ2-1; D is possibly TRBD1 (5 bases). CDR1 is DFQATT, CDR2 SNEGSKA, per germline (reference sequence). Trimming stripped 0 bases from V and 0 bases from J, with 12 bases between. This CDR3 has 16 amino acids. Here the CDR3 DNA reads TGCAGTGCTAGAGATCCTATAGGACACTCCTACAATGAGCAGTTCTTC. Translating gives CSARDPIGHSYNEQFF.

This clonotype was detected ten times or more. This chain uses TRBV20-1 with TRBJ2-3, with TRBD1 matching over 9 bases. Germline V CDR1 and CDR2: DFQATT, SNEGSKA (reference sequence). The CDR3 totals 13 residues. The J segment lost 4 bases and the V segment lost 5 bases, leaving 4 bases of the junction unmatched. DNA of the CDR3: TGCAGTGCTTTTACAGGGGGCCCAGATACGCAGTATTTT. It encodes CSAFTGGPDTQYF.

The CDR3 coding sequence is TGTGCCAGCAGTTATGACGACAGGAGCAATCAGCCCCAGCATTTT. Translated, it gives CASSYDDRSNQPQHF. The chain has TRBV6-6 and TRBJ1-5, with a tentative D call TRBD1 (6 bases). The germline V gene encodes CDR1 MNHNY and CDR2 SVGAGI (reference sequence). The V end was cut by 3 bases, the J end by 1 base, with 10 bases between. The CDR3 has 15 amino acids.

V gene TRBV2 combines with J gene TRBJ2-5; 9 bases align to TRBD2. Germline trimming cut 2 bases from V and 5 bases from J; bases unmatched to any gene: 27. The germline CDR1 and CDR2 sequences are SNHLY and FYNNEI. This CDR3 contains 22 residues. The chain's CDR3 is CASSEFFGGGRAGQRSLETQYF. CDR3 bases: TGTGCCAGCAGTGAATTTTTCGGAGGCGGGAGGGCCGGGCAAAGGAGTTTGGAGACCCAGTACTTC.

This clonotype appeared a few times. This chain uses TRBV3-1 with TRBJ2-7; unclear D gene. V gave up 1 base and J gave up 3 bases, with 16 bases separating them. CDR1 LGHDT and CDR2 YNNKEL come from the germline V gene (reference sequence). There are 16 residues in the CDR3. The CDR3 sequence is CASSQGRRQWVYEQYF. In DNA, the CDR3 is TGTGCCAGCAGCCAAGGGCGGCGGCAATGGGTCTACGAGCAGTACTTC.

This clonotype was observed a single time. This chain joins TRBV3-1 and TRBJ1-6; the D is unclear. Per the germline V gene, CDR1 is LGHDT and CDR2 is YNNKEL (reference sequence). This CDR3 spans 15 amino acids. The V end lost 5 bases, the J end lost 1 base, and 9 bases lay between the germline ends. Here the CDR3 reads CASSVGYSYNSPLHF. The CDR3 region has the DNA TGTGCCAGCAGCGTAGGGTATTCCTATAATTCACCCCTCCACTTT.

The chain employs TRBV6-1 and TRBJ2-7; 8 nucleotides line up with TRBD1. V shed 5 bases and J 0 bases; nucleotides not matched to a gene: 6. This CDR3 comprises 15 residues. Germline V CDR1 and CDR2: MNHNS, SASEGT. CDR3 residues: CASSSGGGNSYEQYF. The CDR3 nucleotides read TGTGCCAGCAGTTCAGGGGGCGGGAACTCCTACGAGCAGTACTTC.

This clonotype was observed a handful of times. This chain joins TRBV12-3 or TRBV12-4 and TRBJ2-1, with D tentatively TRBD1 or TRBD2 (5 bases each). V shed 4 bases and J shed 7 bases, with 14 bases lying between them. The CDR3 runs to 14 residues. CDR3 nucleotides: TGTGCCAGCAGTTGGGACGGTTTAGGTAATGAGCAGTTCTTC. It codes for CASSWDGLGNEQFF.

The chain links TRBV4-1 to TRBJ2-5, with D perhaps matching TRBD2 (5 bases). Trimming cost V 4 bases and J 4 bases, with 16 bases left between them. The germline gives CDR1 MGHRA, CDR2 YSYEKL. This CDR3 has 15 amino acids. CDR3 DNA: TGCGCCAGCAGCCCAGGACTCCGACCCGGAGAGACCCAGTACTTC. It encodes CASSPGLRPGETQYF.